This is a list of T cell receptor beta chains from one sample in a study of blood T cell repertoires in COVID-19. Libraries were prepared by immunoSEQ multiplex PCR; TCRdb keeps only in-frame clonotypes and omits some of them. The sample contains over 100,000 clones, about 89% of which appear only once. Sample: peripheral blood. These receptors were obtained from a man aged 35-49 years with acute or convalescent COVID-19. The CDR3 runs from the conserved cysteine through the conserved F or W. Each record gives: V gene, D gene, J gene, clone size, CDR3 protein, CDR3 DNA. D genes are given only for firm matches. Some rows mark clone size as missing; the rest say once, few, many or name a class of expanded clone.

TRBV7-8	TRBD2	TRBJ2-5	.	CASSAATSAQETQYF	TGTGCCAGCAGCGCGGCCACTAGCGCCCAAGAGACCCAGTACTTC
TRBV27	TRBD2	TRBJ2-7	once	CASSYAGVSYEQYF	TGTGCCAGCAGTTACGCGGGGGTCTCCTACGAGCAGTACTTC
TRBV5-1	.	TRBJ1-1	.	CASSLSGSNTEAFF	TGCGCCAGCAGCTTGTCAGGGTCGAACACTGAAGCTTTCTTT
TRBV15	TRBD1	TRBJ1-4	.	CATSRDGQGGEKLFF	TGTGCCACCAGCAGAGATGGACAGGGTGGCGAAAAACTGTTTTTT
TRBV5-1	TRBD1	TRBJ2-2	.	CASSAGQGNTGELFF	TGCGCCAGCAGCGCGGGACAGGGGAACACCGGGGAGCTGTTTTTT
TRBV6-5	TRBD2	TRBJ2-3	.	CASSYGTAGATDTQYF	TGTGCCAGCAGTTACGGGACTGCGGGAGCCACAGATACGCAGTATTTT
TRBV4-1	.	TRBJ2-3	.	CASSQGGPGTDTQYF	TGCGCCAGCAGCCAAGGGGGGCCGGGAACAGATACGCAGTATTTT
TRBV5-1	TRBD1	TRBJ2-7	.	CASSVTGTENYEQYF	TGCGCCAGCAGCGTCACCGGGACAGAAAACTACGAGCAGTACTTC
TRBV4-1	TRBD1	TRBJ1-1	.	CASSPSGQGISTTEAFF	TGCGCCAGCAGCCCATCGGGACAGGGGATAAGTACCACTGAAGCTTTCTTT
TRBV6-2/TRBV6-3	TRBD2	TRBJ2-5	.	CASSRLAGGQETQYF	TGTGCCAGCAGTCGACTAGCGGGGGGCCAAGAGACCCAGTACTTC
TRBV29-1	TRBD2	TRBJ2-2	once	CSVEVGLEGGELFF	TGCAGCGTTGAAGTGGGACTAGAAGGCGGGGAGCTGTTTTTT
TRBV6-5	TRBD1	TRBJ1-5	once	CASREDRGNQPQHF	TGTGCCAGCAGGGAGGACAGGGGAAATCAGCCCCAGCATTTT
TRBV3-1/TRBV3-2	.	TRBJ1-6	few	CASSQGQPNSPLHF	TGTGCCAGCAGCCAAGGACAGCCTAATTCACCCCTCCACTTT
TRBV4-3	.	TRBJ1-5	.	CASSPQVSGNQPQHF	TGCGCCAGCAGCCCTCAGGTGTCGGGCAATCAGCCCCAGCATTTT
TRBV2	.	TRBJ2-7	.	CASSVRGQTYEQYF	TGTGCCAGCAGTGTAAGGGGCCAGACCTACGAGCAGTACTTC
TRBV19	.	TRBJ1-5	.	CASSIRGARDQPQHF	TGTGCCAGTAGTATTCGGGGGGCGCGGGATCAGCCCCAGCATTTT
TRBV27	.	TRBJ2-2	.	CASRLGGNAGELFF	TGTGCCAGCAGGTTAGGAGGGAATGCCGGGGAGCTGTTTTTT
TRBV9	TRBD1	TRBJ1-3	.	CASSPTGGQGNSGNTIYF	TGTGCCAGCAGCCCCACGGGGGGACAGGGTAACTCTGGAAACACCATATATTTT
TRBV7-9	.	TRBJ1-2	few	CASSRRLQPGWGYTF	TGTGCCAGCAGCAGGCGCCTCCAACCGGGGTGGGGCTACACCTTC
TRBV19	TRBD1	TRBJ2-3	.	CASSSTGASTDTQYF	TGTGCCAGTAGTTCGACAGGGGCGAGCACAGATACGCAGTATTTT
TRBV28	TRBD1	TRBJ1-2	.	CASSSTTGNYGYTF	TGTGCCAGCAGTTCCACGACAGGGAACTATGGCTACACCTTC
TRBV6-2/TRBV6-3	TRBD2	TRBJ2-1	.	CASSYWLAGAGNEQFF	TGTGCCAGCAGTTACTGGCTAGCGGGGGCTGGCAATGAGCAGTTCTTC
TRBV3-1/TRBV3-2	TRBD1	TRBJ1-2	.	CASSLPGQRYGYTF	TGTGCCAGCAGCTTACCGGGACAGAGATATGGCTACACCTTC
TRBV7-6	TRBD1	TRBJ1-1	.	CASSLGQGSTEAFF	TGTGCCAGCAGCTTAGGACAGGGATCGACTGAAGCTTTCTTT
TRBV30	.	TRBJ2-7	few	CAWTPRDNSYEQYF	TGTGCCTGGACCCCCCGGGACAACTCCTACGAGCAGTACTTC
TRBV7-2	.	TRBJ1-5	.	CASSLALGSNQPQHF	TGTGCCAGCAGCTTAGCTCTAGGTAGCAATCAGCCCCAGCATTTT
TRBV6-2/TRBV6-3	.	TRBJ1-1	.	CASSFYRAGNTEAFF	TGTGCCAGCAGTTTTTACAGGGCGGGGAACACTGAAGCTTTCTTT
TRBV9	.	TRBJ1-3	once	CASQGLEGNTIYF	TGTGCCAGCCAGGGGCTAGAAGGAAACACCATATATTTT
TRBV18	TRBD1	TRBJ1-1	.	CASSPKQGDTEAFF	TGTGCCAGCTCACCTAAACAGGGGGACACTGAAGCTTTCTTT
TRBV7-8	TRBD2	TRBJ2-7	few	CASSPYVVAGGYEQYF	TGTGCCAGCAGCCCCTACGTGGTCGCGGGGGGCTACGAGCAGTACTTC
TRBV29-1	TRBD2	TRBJ2-1	.	CSVEIAGGGDEQFF	TGCAGCGTGGAGATAGCGGGAGGGGGCGATGAGCAGTTCTTC
TRBV5-6	.	TRBJ1-3	.	CASSSEGGRTGNTIYF	TGTGCCAGCAGCTCGGAGGGAGGGAGGACTGGAAACACCATATATTTT
TRBV27	.	TRBJ2-1	once	CASSLLAGWGVNNEQFF	TGTGCCAGCAGTTTATTGGCAGGGTGGGGGGTTAACAATGAGCAGTTCTTC
TRBV29-1	.	TRBJ1-1	.	CSVRVTWSAEAFF	TGCAGCGTTCGGGTCACCTGGTCGGCTGAAGCTTTCTTT
TRBV30	.	TRBJ1-2	.	CACSTRGHGYTF	TGTGCCTGTTCGACCAGGGGCCATGGCTACACCTTC
TRBV9	TRBD1	TRBJ2-1	.	CASSRGTGQSFNNEQFF	TGTGCCAGCAGCCGAGGGACAGGACAATCATTTAACAATGAGCAGTTCTTC
TRBV4-3	.	TRBJ1-5	.	CASSQDFSINQPQHF	TGCGCCAGCAGCCAAGATTTCTCTATCAATCAGCCCCAGCATTTT
TRBV21-1	.	TRBJ1-2	few	CASTDCFGQTNDYGYTF	TGTGCCAGCACCGACTGTTTTGGACAGACCAACGACTATGGCTACACCTTC
TRBV11-3	.	TRBJ2-3	.	CASSSRSGDTQYF	TGTGCCAGCAGCTCCCGGAGTGGGGATACGCAGTATTTT
TRBV12-3/TRBV12-4	.	TRBJ2-2	.	CASTYQGLGELFF	TGTGCCAGCACTTACCAGGGTCTCGGGGAGCTGTTTTTT